This is a list of T cell receptor beta chains from one sample in a study of post-analysis software for immune sequencing data. TCRdb recomputed calls from the PCR reads with MiXCR, one row per CDR3 protein. The repertoire holds approximately 660,000 distinct CDR3 sequences, with about 60% as singletons. Material for sequencing was blood. The receptors shown here come from a girl under 10 years old with multiple sclerosis. Each CDR3 is given with its conserved first and last residue. A D gene is named only where the DNA matches it firmly. Size is stated for part of the rows, as once, few or many counts, or as a class when the clone is expanded.

v_gene	d_gene	len	abundance	j_gene	CDR3aa	CDR3nt
TRBV3-1	-	15	-	TRBJ2-1	CASSRRTGDYNEQFF	TGTGCCAGCAGCCGGCGGACTGGAGACTACAATGAGCAGTTCTTC
TRBV4-1	TRBD2	16	few	TRBJ2-7	CASSQESPLAGFEQYF	TGCGCCAGCAGCCAAGAATCTCCCCTAGCGGGATTCGAGCAGTACTTC
TRBV4-3	-	20	-	TRBJ1-6	CASSQVVTGAVGSYNSPLHF	TGCGCCAGCAGCCAAGTGGTTACGGGGGCTGTTGGATCCTATAATTCACCCCTCCACTTT
TRBV10-2	-	13	-	TRBJ2-5	CASRNRGGETQYF	TGCGCCAGCAGGAACAGGGGAGGAGAGACCCAGTACTTC
TRBV27	TRBD1	15	-	TRBJ1-2	CASSFVDRGLEGYTF	TGTGCCAGCAGTTTTGTGGACAGGGGGCTTGAGGGCTACACCTTC
TRBV6-6	TRBD1	15	-	TRBJ1-2	CASSMGQGDGYGYTF	TGTGCCAGCAGTATGGGACAGGGGGACGGGTATGGCTACACCTTC
TRBV4-3	-	15	-	TRBJ1-6	CASSQEGGYDSPLHF	TGCGCCAGCAGCCAAGAAGGGGGATACGATTCACCCCTCCACTTT
TRBV25-1	-	14	-	TRBJ2-2	CASTLGANTGELFF	TGTGCCAGCACCCTAGGAGCCAACACCGGGGAGCTGTTTTTT
TRBV7-8	TRBD1	16	-	TRBJ1-2	CASSLGVGLAGGGYTF	TGTGCCAGCAGCTTAGGAGTGGGCCTGGCAGGGGGAGGCTACACCTTC
TRBV11-2	-	15	once	TRBJ1-2	CASSLQPGPNYGYTF	TGTGCCAGCAGCCTCCAACCGGGACCTAACTATGGCTACACCTTC
TRBV6-6	-	15	-	TRBJ1-5	CASSPGRWSNQPQHF	TGTGCCAGCAGTCCCGGGCGGTGGAGCAATCAGCCCCAGCATTTT
TRBV29-1	TRBD1	13	-	TRBJ1-1	CSGLTRTGSEAFF	TGCAGCGGCCTCACCAGGACAGGGTCTGAAGCTTTCTTT
TRBV15	TRBD1	14	once	TRBJ2-7	CATSSRTTGAEQYF	TGTGCCACCAGCAGCCGCACAACAGGGGCCGAGCAGTACTTC
TRBV21-1	-	22	-	TRBJ2-3	CASSKKGPGLAGGRPVTDTQYF	TGTGCCAGCAGCAAAAAGGGCCCGGGACTAGCGGGGGGACGACCAGTCACAGATACGCAGTATTTT
TRBV2	-	16	-	TRBJ2-1	CASSETAGDSYSEQFF	TGTGCCAGCAGTGAAACCGCAGGGGACTCCTACAGTGAGCAGTTCTTC
TRBV29-1	TRBD2	12	once	TRBJ2-7	CSVGLADYGQYF	TGCAGCGTTGGACTAGCAGATTACGGGCAGTACTTC
TRBV7-8	-	15	-	TRBJ2-7	CASSLVQGLRSEQYF	TGTGCCAGCAGCTTAGTACAAGGACTACGATCCGAGCAGTACTTC
TRBV20-1	TRBD1	14	-	TRBJ2-4	CSAHRGGTKNIQYF	TGCAGTGCCCACAGGGGCGGAACCAAAAACATTCAGTACTTC
TRBV7-2	-	11	many	TRBJ2-1	CASSAFNEQFF	TGTGCCAGCAGCGCCTTCAATGAGCAGTTCTTC
TRBV7-2	TRBD1	16	-	TRBJ2-3	CASSHQTGGGTDTQYF	TGTGCCAGCAGCCATCAGACAGGGGGCGGCACAGATACGCAGTATTTT
TRBV29-1	TRBD1	15	-	TRBJ1-1	CSVEDRNRGGTEAFF	TGCAGCGTTGAAGATCGGAACAGGGGCGGCACTGAAGCTTTCTTT
TRBV13	-	11	-	TRBJ1-2	CASSPHSGYTF	TGTGCCAGCAGCCCGCACTCAGGCTACACCTTC
TRBV10-3	-	14	-	TRBJ2-1	CAISESTRGTGQFF	TGTGCCATCAGTGAGTCGACTCGGGGAACGGGGCAGTTCTTC
TRBV21-1	-	15	once	TRBJ2-5	CASSKAGRREETQYF	TGTGCCAGCAGCAAAGCTGGCAGACGAGAAGAGACCCAGTACTTC
TRBV4-2	TRBD1	16	-	TRBJ1-2	CASSQEGQGIGYGYTF	TGTGCCAGCAGCCAAGAGGGACAGGGAATTGGCTATGGCTACACCTTC
TRBV27	-	12	-	TRBJ2-1	CASSLLGHEQFF	TGTGCCAGCAGTTTACTCGGGCATGAGCAGTTCTTC
TRBV7-2	-	18	once	TRBJ2-3	CASSLVFGGGMAPDTQYF	TGTGCCAGCAGCTTAGTCTTTGGGGGGGGCATGGCACCAGATACGCAGTATTTT
TRBV30	-	12	-	TRBJ2-7	CAWSVRGYEQYF	TGTGCCTGGAGTGTACGAGGCTACGAGCAGTACTTC
TRBV7-3	TRBD2	19	few	TRBJ2-1	CASSSGTSGTEPSDNEQFF	TGTGCCAGCAGCTCGGGGACTAGCGGGACAGAACCAAGCGACAATGAGCAGTTCTTC
TRBV12-3/TRBV12-4	-	13	-	TRBJ2-1	CASSYRRDNEQFF	TGTGCCAGCAGTTACCGACGGGACAATGAGCAGTTCTTC
TRBV20-1	-	14	-	TRBJ2-7	CSAGSMGPLYEQYF	TGCAGTGCTGGATCCATGGGCCCTCTCTACGAGCAGTACTTC
TRBV7-8	-	12	-	TRBJ2-5	CASGTLGAPQYF	TGCGCCAGCGGAACCTTGGGGGCGCCGCAGTACTTC
TRBV20-1	TRBD2	15	-	TRBJ2-5	CSARGVAGVQETQYF	TGCAGTGCTAGAGGCGTAGCGGGGGTCCAAGAGACCCAGTACTTC
TRBV5-1	-	15	few	TRBJ2-5	CASSLGATNKETQYF	TGCGCCAGCAGCTTGGGGGCGACTAATAAAGAGACCCAGTACTTC
TRBV20-1	-	12	-	TRBJ2-7	CSASSGDGEQYF	TGCAGTGCTAGTTCCGGTGACGGGGAGCAGTACTTC
TRBV4-2	TRBD1	16	few	TRBJ2-1	CASSQVQGGAYNEQFF	TGTGCCAGCAGCCAAGTACAGGGGGGCGCCTACAATGAGCAGTTCTTC
TRBV7-9	-	14	few	TRBJ2-1	CASSSQGLENEQFF	TGTGCCAGCAGCTCCCAGGGATTAGAGAATGAGCAGTTCTTC
TRBV5-1	-	13	-	TRBJ2-5	CASSSGSEETQYF	TGCGCCAGCAGCTCGGGATCCGAGGAGACCCAGTACTTC
TRBV20-1	-	13	few	TRBJ2-7	CSASFGFALEQYF	TGCAGTGCTAGTTTCGGGTTCGCCTTAGAGCAGTACTTC
TRBV5-1	-	14	-	TRBJ2-3	CASSLELSTDTQYF	TGCGCCAGCAGCTTGGAACTCAGCACAGATACGCAGTATTTT
TRBV29-1	TRBD2	13	once	TRBJ2-3	CSVREGHRDTQYF	TGCAGCGTCCGGGAGGGGCACAGAGATACGCAGTATTTT
TRBV10-2	TRBD2	15	-	TRBJ2-7	CASRSIAGSSYEQYF	TGCGCCAGCAGGTCCATAGCGGGATCCTCCTACGAGCAGTACTTC
TRBV5-5	TRBD1	20	-	TRBJ1-2	CASSYLLGDRGRPTSHGYTF	TGTGCCAGCAGCTACCTCCTGGGAGACAGGGGCCGCCCAACCTCCCATGGCTACACCTTC
TRBV7-9	-	15	-	TRBJ1-4	CASSLARSTNEKLFF	TGTGCCAGCAGCTTAGCCCGTTCAACTAATGAAAAACTGTTTTTT
TRBV7-9	-	18	-	TRBJ2-3	CASTLPVGREGPTDTQYF	TGTGCCAGCACCCTTCCCGTGGGGCGGGAAGGGCCCACAGATACGCAGTATTTT
TRBV29-1	TRBD1	14	-	TRBJ2-5	CSVEVGGPGETQYF	TGCAGCGTTGAGGTAGGGGGCCCTGGAGAGACCCAGTACTTC
TRBV7-2	-	14	few	TRBJ2-3	CASSSRSPTDTQYF	TGTGCCAGCAGCTCACGGTCACCCACAGATACGCAGTATTTT
TRBV6-1	-	12	-	TRBJ1-2	CASHWTDYGYTF	TGTGCCAGCCACTGGACAGATTATGGCTACACCTTC
TRBV11-2	TRBD1	15	-	TRBJ2-7	CACSLGRDRAYEQYF	TGTGCCTGCAGCTTAGGCCGGGACAGAGCCTACGAGCAGTACTTC
TRBV5-1	-	15	-	TRBJ2-6	CASSLRAAGANVLTF	TGCGCCAGCAGCTTACGGGCTGCGGGGGCCAACGTCCTGACTTTC
TRBV6-5	TRBD2	14	-	TRBJ2-1	CASRAGGPYNEQFF	TGTGCCAGTAGAGCGGGAGGCCCCTACAATGAGCAGTTCTTC
TRBV9	-	14	few	TRBJ2-1	CASSVQTHYNEQFF	TGTGCCAGCAGCGTCCAAACCCACTACAATGAGCAGTTCTTC
TRBV5-1	-	17	-	TRBJ2-3	CASSSKRQRQGTDTQYF	TGCGCCAGCAGCTCTAAACGACAGAGGCAAGGCACAGATACGCAGTATTTT